These 6 T cell receptor beta chains originate from one sample sequenced in a study of T cells in tumors after PD-1 blockade. Method: immunoSEQ multiplex PCR; TCRdb's copy keeps in-frame clones and lacks some. The sample shows 2,500 or so clones, 60% to 80% of them seen only once. Specimen: tumor tissue, collected after anti-PD-1 treatment. The origin of the receptors is a human donor with basal cell carcinoma.

This clone was recorded only once. The chain employs TRBV6-5 and TRBJ2-7; D is uncertain. From germline, CDR1 is MNHEY and CDR2 SVGAGI. This CDR3 spans 11 amino acids. V lost 4 bases, J lost 5 bases, and 6 bases lay in between. The CDR3 protein is CASSSKNEQYF. The CDR3 region has the DNA TGTGCCAGCAGTTCAAAGAACGAGCAGTACTTC.

The gene calls are TRBV19 and TRBJ1-1; D possibly corresponds to TRBD1 (5 bases). CDR1 is LNHDA and CDR2 is SQIVND in the germline V gene (reference sequence). The ends were cut back, 3 bases at V and 5 bases at J, with 13 bases in the middle. This CDR3 is built from 14 residues. The CDR3 here is CASSIQGRRTEAFF. CDR3 sequence (DNA): TGTGCCAGTAGTATTCAGGGCAGGAGGACTGAAGCTTTCTTT. The full variable domain, in which reference TRBV19 and TRBJ1-1 provide the parts outside the CDR3, is DGGITQSPKYLFRKEGQNVTLSCEQNLNHDAMYWYRQDPGQGLRLIYYSQIVNDFQKGDIAEGYSVSREKKESFPLTVTSAQKNPTAFYLCASSIQGRRTEAFFGQGTRLTVV.

The chain links TRBV28 to TRBJ2-5; D not resolved. There are 13 residues in the CDR3. V was clipped by 4 bases and J by 2 bases, with 8 bases between them. Germline CDR1 reads MDHEN; CDR2 reads SYDVKM. CDR3 sequence reads: CASSSGRQETQYF. Written as DNA, the CDR3 is TGTGCCAGCAGTTCCGGACGGCAAGAGACCCAGTACTTC.

This clone qualifies as hyperexpanded. V usage is TRBV6-2 or TRBV6-3 and J usage is TRBJ2-5; D is possibly TRBD1 (6 bases). Germline assignment: CDR1 MNHEY and CDR2 SVGEGT. This CDR3 comprises 17 residues. V dropped 2 bases and J dropped 4 bases, with 20 bases sitting between them. CDR3 region: CASSYAPQGRIVETQYF. The CDR3 DNA reads as TGTGCCAGCAGTTACGCACCACAGGGTAGGATAGTAGAGACCCAGTACTTC.

This rearrangement joins TRBV21-1 to TRBJ2-5; the D call of TRBD2 is as the table states it, not checked on the DNA. TRBV21-1 is designated a pseudogene. The CDR3 runs 18 residues. In nucleotides, the CDR3 is TGTGCCAGCAGCAAAAAACAAACTGGGGGGGGCGGTCAAGAGACCCAGTACTTC. Its translation: CASSKKQTGGGGQETQYF.

The genes are TRBV5-4 and TRBJ1-2, with 9 bases that match TRBD1. This CDR3 comprises 15 residues. The ends lost 1 base at V and 6 bases at J; junction bases unmatched: 7. The germline V gene encodes CDR1 SGHNT and CDR2 YYREEE (reference sequence). The CDR3 region has the DNA TGTGCCAGCAGCTTGCTTACAGGGGGCGCAGATGGCTACACCTTC. It is translated as CASSLLTGGADGYTF. The whole variable domain, filled in from reference TRBV5-4 and TRBJ1-2, reads ETGVTQSPTHLIKTRGQQVTLRCSSQSGHNTVSWYQQALGQGPQFIFQYYREEENGRGNFPPRFSGLQFPNYSSELNVNALELDDSALYLCASSLLTGGADGYTFGSGTRLTVV.